These 18 T cell receptor beta chains were all obtained from the same sample, sequenced in a study of shared clonotypes between healthy human individuals. Method: immunoSEQ multiplex PCR; TCRdb's copy keeps in-frame clones and lacks some. The top ten hold more than 12% of the sample, which has 97,000 or so clones, around 43% seen once. Material for sequencing was PBMCs. These TCRs come from a middle-aged woman in good health. Some clones in this sample may be carry-over from other donors' samples.

The rearrangement uses TRBV30 and TRBJ2-7; D tentatively fits TRBD1 or TRBD2 (5 bases each). Germline V CDR1 and CDR2: GTSNPN, SVGIG (reference sequence). The CDR3 is 15 residues long. The V and J ends lost 4 bases and 3 bases respectively, with 19 bases between them. CDR3 amino acids: CAWTPGRRVDYEQYF. In DNA, the CDR3 is TGTGCCTGGACCCCGGGGCGCCGGGTTGACTACGAGCAGTACTTC.

The V call is TRBV11-2, the J call TRBJ2-7, with TRBD2 matching over 8 bases. In germline, CDR1 is SGHAT, CDR2 FQNNGV. Unmatched junction bases numbered 19, after V lost 7 bases and J lost 2 bases. CDR3 length: 18 amino acids. The CDR3 nucleotides are TGTGCCAGCATCCATGGGTTCCGGGAGGGTGTGGGCACCTACGAGCAGTACTTC. Protein: CASIHGFREGVGTYEQYF.

This clone has ten or more counts. The V gene is TRBV9, the J gene TRBJ2-3; a possible D gene is TRBD1 (6 bases). Trimming took off 0 bases at V and 3 bases at J, with 11 bases between the two ends. The germline gives CDR1 SGDLS, CDR2 YYNGEE. This CDR3 has 15 residues. The CDR3 sequence: CASSVGSQGTDTQYF. The DNA for the CDR3 is TGTGCCAGCAGCGTAGGGTCTCAGGGGACAGATACGCAGTATTTT.

Remarks on this clone: The junction departs from the called germline gene at one end, perhaps through a read error. Other DNA sequences from this sample encode an identical CDR3 as well. This chain joins TRBV29-1 and TRBJ1-5, with 10 bases fitting TRBD1. The length of the CDR3 is 13 residues. Germline CDR1 reads SQVTM; CDR2 reads ANQGSEA. The CDR3 region has the DNA TGCAGCGTTGGGGGGACAGGGGATCAGCCCCAGCACTTT. It codes for CSVGGTGDQPQHF.

V and J are TRBV7-2 and TRBJ2-5; tentative D call: TRBD2 (5 bases). Deletions cut 0 bases from V and 5 bases from J, with 13 bases between. The germline gives CDR1 SGHTA, CDR2 FQGNSA. The CDR3 extends over 15 amino acids. CDR3 loop: CASSLASGSGETQYF. The CDR3 bases are TGTGCCAGCAGCTTAGCGTCGGGATCCGGGGAGACCCAGTACTTC.

The V gene is TRBV7-9, the J gene TRBJ2-1; 12 nucleotides line up with TRBD2. After removal of 5 bases from V and 8 bases from J, the junction contained 10 bases not matched to a gene. CDR1 is SEHNR, CDR2 FQNEAQ, per germline (reference sequence). CDR3 size: 16 residues. CDR3 amino acids: CASSRRLAGEHDEQFF. CDR3 nucleotides: TGTGCCAGCAGCCGCCGACTAGCGGGAGAACACGATGAGCAGTTCTTC.

The rearrangement joins TRBV6-6 to TRBJ2-7; TRBD2 aligns across 14 bases. Germline values: CDR1 MNHNY, CDR2 SVGAGI (reference sequence). The CDR3 has 15 residues. The ends lost 8 bases at V and 7 bases at J; junction bases unmatched: 10. CDR3 sequence (DNA): TGTGCCAGCGGCTACCCGGGACTAGCGGGAGAAGAGCAGTACTTC. Encoded protein: CASGYPGLAGEEQYF.

About this clone itself: A far larger clone is just one base off, so this is likely a read error. V usage is TRBV9 and J usage is TRBJ2-1; 8 bases agree with TRBD2. This CDR3 spans 13 amino acids. Germline CDR1 and CDR2: SGDLS and YYNGEE. The chain's CDR3 is CASSVVGAGEQLF. In nucleotides, the CDR3 is TGTGCCAGCAGCGTAGTAGGAGCGGGAGAGCAGCTCTTC.

This clone has only a few counts. The chain carries TRBV2 and TRBJ2-3, with D perhaps TRBD1 (5 bases). V dropped 4 bases and J dropped 4 bases, with 9 bases sitting between them. The CDR3 length is 13 residues. The germline V gene has CDR1 SNHLY and CDR2 FYNNEI. The CDR3 DNA sequence: TGTGCCAGCAGTGTGGCAGGGTCAGATACGCAGTATTTT. It yields the protein CASSVAGSDTQYF.

V gene TRBV30 combines with J gene TRBJ1-2; 9 nucleotides match TRBD1. The length of the CDR3 is 13 residues. Trimming cost V 0 bases and J 8 bases; bases outside gene matches: 4. CDR1 and CDR2 from the germline V gene are GTSNPN and SVGIG (reference sequence). The CDR3 protein is CAWSVGTGYGYTF. CDR3 coding DNA: TGTGCCTGGAGTGTGGGGACAGGGTACGGCTACACCTTC.

Ten or more counts support this clone. The sample holds other DNA sequences that translate to the same CDR3. The chain carries TRBV30 and TRBJ1-2; 12 nucleotides line up with TRBD1. The CDR3 consists of 16 residues. Germline CDR1 is GTSNPN and CDR2 is SVGIG (reference sequence). Unmatched junction bases numbered 7, after V lost 1 base and J lost 4 bases. CDR3 nucleotide sequence: TGTGCCTGGAGTGCGGGACAGGGGGCTCCCATCTATGGCTACACCTTC. The encoded protein is CAWSAGQGAPIYGYTF. The variable domain in full, with the rest retrieved from reference TRBV30 and TRBJ1-2, is SQTIHQWPATLVQPVGSPLSLECTVEGTSNPNLYWYRQAAGRGLQLLFYSVGIGQISSEVPQNLSASRPQDRQFILSSKKLLLSDSGFYLCAWSAGQGAPIYGYTFGSGTRLTVV.

In this sample, this clone turned up many times. This sequence joins TRBV28 and TRBJ1-5; no firm D call. Germline V gene lookup returns CDR1 MDHEN and CDR2 SYDVKM. Between the trimmed V and J ends, which lost 6 bases and 2 bases, there was a span of 11 bases. The CDR3 is 14 residues long. DNA of the CDR3: TGTGCCAGCAGCCCCCAGCGGGGCAATCAGCCCCAGCATTTT. This sequence encodes CASSPQRGNQPQHF.

The chain recombines TRBV25-1 with TRBJ2-7, with D possibly called TRBD1 or TRBD2 (6 bases each). The CDR3 has 15 residues. CDR1 is MGHDK, CDR2 SYGVNS, per germline. V lost 6 bases to trimming and J lost 2 bases, with 17 bases between them. The CDR3 coding sequence is TGTGCCAGCAGGACAACAGGGACTTCGACCTACGAGCAGTACTTC. It specifies CASRTTGTSTYEQYF.

This clone was recorded at least ten times. V usage is TRBV2 and J usage is TRBJ2-2, with TRBD1 as a possible D gene (6 bases). Germline V gene data show CDR1 as SNHLY and CDR2 as FYNNEI. The ends were cut back, 5 bases at V and 4 bases at J, with 11 bases in the middle. The CDR3 has 14 residues. DNA for the CDR3: TGTGCCAGCAGTTCACAGGGCCCCACCGGGGAGCTGTTTTTT. It encodes CASSSQGPTGELFF. The entire variable domain, with the rest obtained from reference TRBV2 and TRBJ2-2, is as follows: EPEVTQTPSHQVTQMGQEVILRCVPISNHLYFYWYRQILGQKVEFLVSFYNNEISEKSEIFDDQFSVERPDGSNFTLKIRSTKLEDSAMYFCASSSQGPTGELFFGEGSRLTVL.

This clone was seen more than once but under ten times. This chain uses TRBV14 with TRBJ1-2; a possible D gene is TRBD1 (5 bases). Germline V gene lookup returns CDR1 SGHDN and CDR2 FVKESK. This CDR3 is built from 13 residues. V lost 2 bases, J lost 5 bases, and 9 bases lay in between. The CDR3: CASSQSRDYGYTF. CDR3 DNA: TGTGCCAGCAGCCAAAGCAGGGATTATGGCTACACCTTC. Full variable domain (missing parts from reference TRBV14 and TRBJ1-2): EAGVTQFPSHSVIEKGQTVTLRCDPISGHDNLYWYRRVMGKEIKFLLHFVKESKQDESGMPNNRFLAERTGGTYSTLKVQPAELEDSGVYFCASSQSRDYGYTFGSGTRLTVV.

The chain recombines TRBV5-4 with TRBJ2-7; TRBD1 matches 8 bases. The CDR3 loop spans 14 amino acids. Germline V gene sequence: CDR1 SGHNT, CDR2 YYREEE (reference sequence). Germline trimming cut 4 bases from V and 5 bases from J; bases unmatched to any gene: 8. CDR3 residues: CASSPGTGFHEQYF. CDR3 in DNA: TGTGCCAGCAGCCCCGGGACAGGTTTCCACGAGCAGTACTTC.

In nucleotides, the CDR3 is TGTGCCAGCAGCCCCTATGGACAGTATAAGGAAGCTTTCTTT. This translates into CASSPYGQYKEAFF. This chain links TRBV4-2 with TRBJ1-1; D might be TRBD1 (6 bases). Looked up from germline, CDR1 is LGHNA and CDR2 is YNFKEQ. The CDR3 has 14 residues. Trimming stripped 4 bases from V and 8 bases from J, with 17 bases between.

This chain connects TRBV9 to TRBJ2-3; maybe TRBD1 (6 bases). CDR1 and CDR2 (germline): SGDLS, YYNGEE. V was clipped by 3 bases and J by 2 bases, with 10 bases between them. This CDR3 region has 14 residues. The CDR3 is CASSAGVNTDTQYF. The DNA of the CDR3 is TGTGCCAGCAGCGCAGGGGTGAACACAGATACGCAGTATTTT.